This entry lists 10 T cell receptor beta chains sequenced from one sample in a study of regulatory T cells in long-lasting Graves disease. Time point denoted: persistent/refractory GD, antithyroid drugs over 5 years with positive TRAb. RNA from PBMCs was the source of the TCR library. Construction of TCR beta libraries relied on iRepertoire HTBI primers and on Arm-PCR targeting CDR3 regions. TCRdb re-analysed the multiplex PCR reads in MiXCR, keeping a single row per CDR3 protein. The sample has approximately 360,000 distinct CDR3 sequences, approximately 25% seen once. The sequenced sample was peripheral blood mononuclear cells (PBMCs), obtained when the disease was refractory, from a patient treated with antithyroid drugs. These receptors were taken from a woman aged 40-49 years with Graves disease.

This clonotype has a handful of counts. This rearrangement joins TRBV19 to TRBJ1-5, with D possibly being TRBD1 (6 bases). The CDR3 is 15 residues long. The V end was cut by 9 bases, the J end by 2 bases, with 17 bases between. CDR1 and CDR2 (germline): LNHDA, SQIVND (reference sequence). The CDR3 nucleotides are TGTGCCAGCAGGCTGGGGGGGCCTGGCAATCAGCCCCAGCATTTT. It specifies CASRLGGPGNQPQHF.

This clonotype was detected many times. The rearrangement uses TRBV2 and TRBJ2-6, with 7 bases fitting TRBD2. Germline CDR1 SNHLY, CDR2 FYNNEI. Unmatched junction bases numbered 13, after V lost 9 bases and J lost 2 bases. The CDR3 contains 17 residues. CDR3 residues: CASRALIGGTGANVLTF. The CDR3 nucleotides read TGTGCCAGTAGAGCCCTGATCGGGGGGACTGGGGCCAACGTCCTGACTTTC.

The table lists this clonotype with many counts. V is TRBV11-2 and J is TRBJ2-7, with 7 nucleotides matching TRBD2. Per the germline V gene, CDR1 is SGHAT and CDR2 is FQNNGV. The CDR3 has 15 residues. Trimming took 2 bases from V and 2 from J; bases not matched to a gene: 6. The CDR3 loop reads CASSLKLAGTYEQYF. The CDR3 DNA reads as TGTGCCAGCAGCTTAAAGTTAGCGGGCACCTACGAGCAGTACTTC.

The rearrangement links TRBV28 to TRBJ1-5; no clear D. V gave up 5 bases and J gave up 1 base, with 9 bases separating them. This CDR3 region has 14 residues. Germline lookup yields CDR1 MDHEN and CDR2 SYDVKM. CDR3 sequence reads: CASSIWRSNQPQHF. The DNA for the CDR3 is TGTGCCAGCAGTATTTGGAGGAGCAATCAGCCCCAGCATTTT.

This clonotype was observed a few times. This chain joins TRBV19 and TRBJ2-2, with unresolved D. The germline V gene encodes CDR1 LNHDA and CDR2 SQIVND (reference sequence). Deletions cut 3 bases from V and 3 bases from J, with 11 bases between. This CDR3 comprises 15 residues. CDR3 nucleotides: TGTGCCAGTAGTATCGTGACACTTCACACCGGGGAGCTGTTTTTT. It codes for CASSIVTLHTGELFF.

The sample holds a few counts of this clonotype. Given a much more abundant clone one base away, this may be a read error. V usage is TRBV11-2 and J usage is TRBJ2-7; D perhaps matches TRBD2 (6 bases). This CDR3 has 14 amino acids. The germline V gene has CDR1 SGHAT and CDR2 FQNNGV. Trimming removed 4 bases from V and 2 bases from J, with 12 bases in between. The CDR3 sequence is CASSSGDPPYEQYF. In DNA form, the CDR3 reads TGTGCCAGCAGCTCGGGGGATCCCCCCTACGAGCAGTACTTC.

This clonotype was seen only once. The chain employs TRBV12-3 or TRBV12-4 and TRBJ2-1; D not certain. V was cut by 3 bases and J by 8 bases, with 11 bases left in between. The CDR3 spans 13 residues. This CDR3 reads CASSLQELDEQFF. The CDR3 nucleotides are TGTGCCAGCAGTTTGCAGGAGTTGGATGAGCAGTTCTTC.

This clonotype turned up a few times. V gene TRBV6-1 combines with J gene TRBJ2-5; TRBD2 aligns across 11 bases. The CDR3 runs 15 residues. V shed 9 bases and J 4 bases; nucleotides not matched to a gene: 10. Germline V gene sequence: CDR1 MNHNS, CDR2 SASEGT. In DNA form, the CDR3 reads TGTGCCAGTTCCCCTAGCGGGAGGCCGTTAGAGACCCAGTACTTC. Its protein product is CASSPSGRPLETQYF.

In its sample, this clonotype was seen a few times. This rearrangement joins TRBV5-1 to TRBJ1-1; 9 bases match TRBD1. Germline V gene data show CDR1 as SGHRS and CDR2 as YFSETQ. This CDR3 is built from 15 residues. V lost 4 bases and J lost 7; bases outside the gene matches: 11. The CDR3 sequence is CASSQGSGTGIEAFF. The DNA for the CDR3 is TGCGCCAGCAGCCAAGGTTCCGGGACAGGGATTGAAGCTTTCTTT.

This clonotype has only a few counts. The V call is TRBV5-1, the J call TRBJ2-2; D not resolved. The germline CDR1 and CDR2 sequences are SGHRS and YFSETQ. This CDR3 has 12 residues. Trimming shortened V by 1 base and J by 11 bases, and 9 bases separated the two germline ends. The CDR3 spells CASSLLAEELFF. The CDR3 DNA follows: TGCGCCAGCAGCTTGCTCGCGGAAGAGCTGTTTTTT. The full variable domain, with the rest looked up from reference TRBV5-1 and TRBJ2-2, is KAGVTQTPRYLIKTRGQQVTLSCSPISGHRSVSWYQQTPGQGLQFLFEYFSETQRNKGNFPGRFSGRQFSNSRSEMNVSTLELGDSALYLCASSLLAEELFFGEGSRLTVL.